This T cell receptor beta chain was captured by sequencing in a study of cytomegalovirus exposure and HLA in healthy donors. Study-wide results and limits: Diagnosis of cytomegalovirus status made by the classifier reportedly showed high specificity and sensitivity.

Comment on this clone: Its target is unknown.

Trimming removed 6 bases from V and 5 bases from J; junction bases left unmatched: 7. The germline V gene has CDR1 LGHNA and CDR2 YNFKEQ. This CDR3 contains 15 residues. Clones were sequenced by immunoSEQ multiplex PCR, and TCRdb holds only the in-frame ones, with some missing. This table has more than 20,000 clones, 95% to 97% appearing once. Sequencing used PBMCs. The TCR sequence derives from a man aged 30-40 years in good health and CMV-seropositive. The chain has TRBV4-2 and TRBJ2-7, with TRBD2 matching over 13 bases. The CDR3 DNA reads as TGTGCCAGCAGACCCGGGACTAGCGGGATGAACGAGCAGTACTTC. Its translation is CASRPGTSGMNEQYF.